This paragraph reports one TCR beta chain. Sample-barcoded 5' priming and a J-beta primer mix drove a second PCR of about 6 to 11 cycles. MiXCR, applied by TCRdb to the 5' RACE reads, yields one record per CDR3 protein. The sample yields about 730,000 distinct CDR3 sequences, about 42% seen once. This sample is part of a study of blood T cells in healthy people across ages. Sequencing was carried out using blood. The source is a woman aged 60-75 years in good health.

The CDR3 DNA sequence: TGCAGTGCGAAAGTCCCGAGCTCCTACGAGCAGTACTTC. Translated: CSAKVPSSYEQYF. The rearrangement links TRBV20-1 to TRBJ2-7; D is ambiguous. The length of the CDR3 is 13 residues. Germline CDR1 and CDR2: DFQATT and SNEGSKA (reference sequence). V was pared by 6 bases and J by 0 bases, with 12 bases between.